The 27 T cell receptor beta chains below were found in one sample sequenced in a study of CXCR3-negative and CXCR3-positive naive CD8 T cells. 5' RACE that incorporated UMI labels was used to prepare the TRB cDNA libraries. TCRdb processed the 5' RACE reads again and assigns one entry to each CDR3 protein, with no DNA. Recorded for this sample: under 85,000 distinct CDR3 sequences. The sequenced material came from naive CXCR3- CD8+ T cells from blood. Subset indicated: CD45RO-CCR7+CD27+CD95- naive CD8+ T cells lacking CXCR3 (TNR3-). These receptors originate from a human donor in good health. Some clones in this sample may be carry-over from other donors' samples.

CDR3 sequence: CASSHMARDSIYEQYF. The gene calls are TRBV12-3 or TRBV12-4 and TRBJ2-7; lacking DNA, the TRBD1 call made by TCRdb goes unchecked. This CDR3 is built from 16 residues.

This chain joins TRBV29-1 and TRBJ2-5; the TRBD2 assignment by TCRdb is unverifiable without DNA. Germline-derived CDR1 and CDR2 are SQVTM and ANQGSEA. The CDR3 is 18 residues long. The CDR3 sequence is CSVEPAMVWRSHIKTQYF.

The chain uses TRBV15 and TRBJ2-2; the TCRdb D gene call, TRBD1, has no DNA to confirm it. The CDR3 is 15 residues long. In germline, CDR1 is LNHNV, CDR2 YYDKDF (reference sequence). CDR3 loop: CATSSDREPTGELFF.

The chain is built from TRBV13 and TRBJ1-1; checking the TCRdb D call of TRBD1 is not possible without DNA. Germline CDR1 is PRHDT and CDR2 is FYEKMQ (reference sequence). The CDR3 runs to 13 residues. This CDR3 is CASSLVGASEAFF.

The CDR3: CASKLAGLAGGNEQFF. The V gene is TRBV27, the J gene TRBJ2-1; TCRdb names TRBD2, which stays unverified in the absence of DNA. The CDR3 is made up of 16 amino acids. Germline V gives CDR1 MNHEY, CDR2 SMNVEV (reference sequence).

V usage is TRBV27 and J usage is TRBJ2-1; without DNA, the TCRdb call of TRBD2 cannot be checked. From germline, CDR1 is MNHEY and CDR2 SMNVEV (reference sequence). The length of the CDR3 is 16 residues. The CDR3 sequence: CASSLRTSGVTYEQFF.

The rearrangement uses TRBV10-3 and TRBJ2-1. The germline V gene encodes CDR1 ENHRY and CDR2 SYGVKD. CDR3 length: 11 amino acids. CDR3 in amino acids: CAISDRNEQFF.

This chain connects TRBV29-1 to TRBJ2-7. Germline V CDR1 and CDR2: SQVTM, ANQGSEA. The CDR3 is 16 residues long. CDR3 sequence: CSVEEVLAGGPYEQYF.

This chain connects TRBV7-9 to TRBJ1-5; the TRBD1 assignment by TCRdb is unverifiable without DNA. The CDR3 covers 19 residues. Per the germline V gene, CDR1 is SEHNR and CDR2 is FQNEAQ (reference sequence). CDR3 sequence reads: CASSQQGSPGGGWNQPQHF. The entire variable domain, with the rest obtained from reference TRBV7-9 and TRBJ1-5, is as follows: DTGVSQNPRHKITKRGQNVTFRCDPISEHNRLYWYRQTLGQGPEFLTYFQNEAQLEKSRLLSDRFSAERPKGSFSTLEIQRTEQGDSAMYLCASSQQGSPGGGWNQPQHFGDGTRLSIL.

This rearrangement joins TRBV10-1 to TRBJ1-1. Germline V gives CDR1 WNHNN, CDR2 SYGVQD (reference sequence). The CDR3 consists of 13 residues. The CDR3 here is CASSELTNTEAFF.

The chain employs TRBV28 and TRBJ1-2; there is no DNA to check the TCRdb D call of TRBD1. Germline CDR1 is MDHEN and CDR2 is SYDVKM. The CDR3 is made up of 15 amino acids. CDR3 residues: CASSLDRQGGHGYTF.

The chain carries TRBV7-8 and TRBJ1-4. CDR3 length: 15 amino acids. The germline V gene encodes CDR1 SGHVS and CDR2 FQNEAQ. This CDR3 is CASSLWFATNEKLFF.

The chain couples TRBV20-1 to TRBJ2-7; no DNA is available, so the TRBD2 call from TCRdb remains unchecked. The CDR3 has 14 residues. The germline V gene has CDR1 DFQATT and CDR2 SNEGSKA (reference sequence). The CDR3 loop is CSARPGLASYEQYF.

V usage is TRBV28 and J usage is TRBJ2-1; TCRdb lists TRBD2, though no DNA is available to test this call. Germline V gene data show CDR1 as MDHEN and CDR2 as SYDVKM. The length of the CDR3 is 13 residues. The CDR3: CASSLAGGDEQFF.

CDR3 residues: CASSWGTANTEAFF. This chain links TRBV5-6 with TRBJ1-1; TCRdb designates TRBD1, a call that cannot be tested without DNA. The germline CDR1 and CDR2 sequences are SGHDT and YYEEEE. The CDR3 is made up of 14 amino acids.

The genes are TRBV7-2 and TRBJ2-7; the D call from TCRdb, TRBD1, cannot be confirmed without DNA. Germline CDR1 and CDR2: SGHTA and FQGNSA. The CDR3 totals 15 residues. The CDR3 loop is CASSFRGGGEEEQYF.

The chain employs TRBV4-3 and TRBJ2-2; TCRdb lists TRBD1, though no DNA is available to test this call. This CDR3 contains 17 residues. The V gene's germline CDR1 is LGHNA and CDR2 YSLEER. CDR3 residues: CASSQDLDRGNTGELFF.

The V gene is TRBV7-9, the J gene TRBJ2-1. Germline assignment: CDR1 SEHNR and CDR2 FQNEAQ (reference sequence). The CDR3 runs 13 residues. CDR3 protein: CASSLAAPDEQFF.

The chain's CDR3 is CASSLDLSGPYEQYF. The chain employs TRBV7-3 and TRBJ2-7. Germline loops: CDR1 SGHTA, CDR2 FQGTGA. The CDR3 covers 15 residues.

The chain couples TRBV20-1 to TRBJ2-3; no DNA is available, so the TRBD2 call from TCRdb remains unchecked. This CDR3 region has 19 residues. CDR1 is DFQATT and CDR2 is SNEGSKA in the germline V gene (reference sequence). CDR3 amino acids: CSARDPQKGLAGNTDTQYF.

V is TRBV6-1 and J is TRBJ2-1; TCRdb outputs TRBD2, but without DNA this stays unchecked. Per germline, CDR1 MNHNS and CDR2 SASEGT. The length of the CDR3 is 16 residues. The CDR3 reads CASRPGTSSSYNEQFF.

V gene TRBV6-2 or TRBV6-3 combines with J gene TRBJ2-7; TCRdb gives TRBD1 as the D gene, but with no DNA this cannot be confirmed. CDR1 and CDR2 from the germline V gene are MNHEY and SVGEGT. This CDR3 spans 13 amino acids. The CDR3 reads CASGQGISYEQYF.

The chain carries TRBV4-2 and TRBJ1-5; TCRdb lists TRBD1, though no DNA is available to test this call. Per germline, CDR1 LGHNA and CDR2 YNFKEQ. The CDR3 spans 15 residues. The CDR3 sequence: CASSQHRGGNQPQHF.

The V call is TRBV7-2, the J call TRBJ2-7; the TRBD2 assignment by TCRdb is unverifiable without DNA. The length of the CDR3 is 15 residues. Germline V gene lookup returns CDR1 SGHTA and CDR2 FQGNSA. The CDR3 sequence: CASSYWTSGGIEQYF.

This chain links TRBV6-1 with TRBJ2-3; TCRdb proposes TRBD2, but this gene call is untestable without DNA. Germline values: CDR1 MNHNS, CDR2 SASEGT. The CDR3 spans 16 residues. Here the CDR3 reads CASRTLAGSSTDTQYF.

The chain combines TRBV7-6 with TRBJ2-3; as DNA is missing, the TRBD1 call by TCRdb cannot be tested. CDR1 and CDR2 from the germline V gene are SGHVS and FNYEAQ. This CDR3 comprises 15 residues. This CDR3 is CASSSRQGQGDTQYF.

The rearrangement uses TRBV7-8 and TRBJ1-5; there is no DNA to check the TCRdb D call of TRBD1. The CDR3 contains 16 residues. Germline CDR1 reads SGHVS; CDR2 reads FQNEAQ. CDR3 loop: CASSFGTGYWDQPQHF.